This TCR beta chain was recovered during a study of blood T cells in healthy people across ages. On the study more broadly: Through template switching, about one barcoded beta molecule was captured per two T cells, as measured in model experiments. Study-level results: Naive and antigen-experienced cells could not be conclusively compared, given unsorted PBMCs.

Germline V gives CDR1 SGHAT, CDR2 FQNNGV. The CDR3 has 14 amino acids. Of note for this clonotype: Its antigen is still unknown.

A second about 7 to 12 cycle PCR used barcoded and J-beta primers. TCRdb recomputed calls from the 5' RACE reads with MiXCR, one row per CDR3 protein. The sample records approximately 1,100,000 distinct CDR3 sequences, 35% to 50% being singletons. Sequencing was performed on blood. The chain carries TRBV11-2 and TRBJ2-4, with TRBD1 identical over 8 bases. The J call may be mistaken, given a closer DNA end match to TRBJ2-7. This receptor was taken from a woman aged 55-69 years in good health. CDR3 amino acids: CASSRTGTNYEQYF. CDR3 bases: TGTGCCAGCAGCCGGACAGGGACCAACTACGAGCAGTACTTC.